The sequence of this TCR beta chain was determined in a study of T cell repertoires in cytomegalovirus infection. Study overall: It can be stated that public TCR beta signatures indicated CMV infection as well as a matching HLA type.

On this clonotype: The antigen is undetermined.

CDR3 size: 14 residues. The germline CDR1 and CDR2 sequences are SGHDT and YYEEEE. Trimming took off 4 bases at V and 3 bases at J, with 13 bases between the two ends. Study-wide findings and caveats: Identification of carriers of CMV plus the relevant HLA was performed using cumulative public TCR beta family frequency. The ex vivo response showed dominance by HLA-C-restricted CMV-specific TCR beta clonotypes.

Via MiXCR, TCRdb re-called the reads, giving one row per CDR3 protein. The sample has 680,000 or so distinct CDR3 sequences; approximately 40% are singletons. Sequencing used PBMCs. The chain links TRBV5-6 to TRBJ1-1; TRBD1 might be the D (5 bases). The clonotype was recovered from a human donor in good health (CMV status not recorded). Some clones in this sample may be carry-over from other donors' samples. The CDR3 region has the DNA TGTGCCAGCAGCCCTATGGACACCTACACTGAAGCTTTCTTT. Translation gives CASSPMDTYTEAFF.